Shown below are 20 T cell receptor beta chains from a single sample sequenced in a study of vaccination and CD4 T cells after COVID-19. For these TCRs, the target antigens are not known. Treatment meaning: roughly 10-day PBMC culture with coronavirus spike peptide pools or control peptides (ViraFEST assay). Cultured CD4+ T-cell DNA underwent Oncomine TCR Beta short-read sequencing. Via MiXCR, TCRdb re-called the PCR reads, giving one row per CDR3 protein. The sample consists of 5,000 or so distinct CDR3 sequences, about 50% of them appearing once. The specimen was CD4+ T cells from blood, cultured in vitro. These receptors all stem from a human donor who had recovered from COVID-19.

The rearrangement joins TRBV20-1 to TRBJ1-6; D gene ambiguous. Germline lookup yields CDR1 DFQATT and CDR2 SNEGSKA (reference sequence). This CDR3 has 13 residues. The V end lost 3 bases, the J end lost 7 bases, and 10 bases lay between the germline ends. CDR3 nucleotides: TGCAGTGCTAGTCCGGGGAGGAATTCACCCCTCCACTTT. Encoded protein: CSASPGRNSPLHF.

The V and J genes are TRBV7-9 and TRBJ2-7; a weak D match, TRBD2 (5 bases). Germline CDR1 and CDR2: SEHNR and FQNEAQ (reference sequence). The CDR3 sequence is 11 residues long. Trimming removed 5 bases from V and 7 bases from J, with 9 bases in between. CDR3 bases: TGTGCCAGCAGCCGCGGGTCTGAGCAGTACTTC. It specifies CASSRGSEQYF.

The CDR3 loop is CASFNLQGANYGYTF. DNA for the CDR3: TGTGCCAGCTTTAACCTACAGGGAGCTAACTATGGCTACACCTTC. The chain is built from TRBV28 and TRBJ1-2; tentative D call: TRBD1 (6 bases). V lost 8 bases and J 0 bases, leaving 16 bases between the germline ends. The CDR3 runs to 15 residues. Germline CDR1 and CDR2: MDHEN and SYDVKM.

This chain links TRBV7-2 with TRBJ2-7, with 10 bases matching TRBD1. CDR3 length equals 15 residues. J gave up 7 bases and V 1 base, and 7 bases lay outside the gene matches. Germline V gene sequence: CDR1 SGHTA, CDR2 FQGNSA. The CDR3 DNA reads TGTGCCAGCAGCTTAGTGGGACAGGGGCCGGGGGAGCAGTACTTC. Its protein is CASSLVGQGPGEQYF.

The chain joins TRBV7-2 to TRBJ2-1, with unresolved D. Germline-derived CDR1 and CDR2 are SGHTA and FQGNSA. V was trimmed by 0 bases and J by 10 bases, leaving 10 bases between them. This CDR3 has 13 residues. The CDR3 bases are TGTGCCAGCAGCTTAGCGATGGAATACGAGCAGTTCTTC. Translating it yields CASSLAMEYEQFF. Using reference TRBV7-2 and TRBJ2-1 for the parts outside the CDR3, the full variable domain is GAGVSQSPSNKVTEKGKDVELRCDPISGHTALYWYRQSLGQGLEFLIYFQGNSAPDKSGLPSDRFSAERTGGSVSTLTIQRTQQEDSAVYLCASSLAMEYEQFFGPGTRLTVL.

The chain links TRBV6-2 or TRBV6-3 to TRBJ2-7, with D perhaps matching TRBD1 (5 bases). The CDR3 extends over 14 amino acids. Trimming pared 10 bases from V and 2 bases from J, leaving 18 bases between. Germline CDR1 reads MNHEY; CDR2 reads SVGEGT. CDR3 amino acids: CATVTWGGTYEQYF. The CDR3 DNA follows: TGTGCCACCGTTACTTGGGGCGGTACCTACGAGCAGTACTTC.

The CDR3 DNA reads as TGTGCCAGCAGAAACAGGGTCATCTACGAGCAGTACTTC. Residues: CASRNRVIYEQYF. V usage is TRBV28 and J usage is TRBJ2-7; D is perhaps TRBD1 (6 bases). There are 13 residues in the CDR3. V was trimmed by 6 bases and J by 3 bases, leaving 12 bases between them. Germline CDR1 and CDR2: MDHEN and SYDVKM.

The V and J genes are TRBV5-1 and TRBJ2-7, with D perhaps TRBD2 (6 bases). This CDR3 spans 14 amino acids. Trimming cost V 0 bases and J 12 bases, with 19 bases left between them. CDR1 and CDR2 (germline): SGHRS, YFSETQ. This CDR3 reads CASSLAGGGESTYF. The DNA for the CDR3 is TGCGCCAGCAGCTTGGCCGGTGGAGGGGAGAGCACGTACTTC.

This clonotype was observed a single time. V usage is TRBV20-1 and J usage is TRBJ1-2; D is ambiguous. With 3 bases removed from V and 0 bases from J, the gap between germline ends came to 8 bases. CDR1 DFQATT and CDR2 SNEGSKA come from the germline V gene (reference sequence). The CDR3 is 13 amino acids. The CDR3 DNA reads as TGCAGTGCTAGTCTAAACGCTAACTATGGCTACACCTTC. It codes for CSASLNANYGYTF.

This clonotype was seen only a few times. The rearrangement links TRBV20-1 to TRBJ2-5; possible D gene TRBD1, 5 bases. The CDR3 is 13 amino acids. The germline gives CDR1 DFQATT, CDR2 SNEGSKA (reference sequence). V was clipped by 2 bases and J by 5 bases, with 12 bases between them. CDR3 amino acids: CSARPQALETQYF. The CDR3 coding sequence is TGCAGTGCTAGACCACAGGCTTTGGAGACCCAGTACTTC.

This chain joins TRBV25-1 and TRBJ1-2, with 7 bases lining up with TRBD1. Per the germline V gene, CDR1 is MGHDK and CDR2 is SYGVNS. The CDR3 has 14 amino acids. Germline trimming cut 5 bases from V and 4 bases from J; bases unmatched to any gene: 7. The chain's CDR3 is CASSQRQGSYGYTF. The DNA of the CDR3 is TGTGCCAGCAGTCAACGACAGGGATCCTATGGCTACACCTTC.

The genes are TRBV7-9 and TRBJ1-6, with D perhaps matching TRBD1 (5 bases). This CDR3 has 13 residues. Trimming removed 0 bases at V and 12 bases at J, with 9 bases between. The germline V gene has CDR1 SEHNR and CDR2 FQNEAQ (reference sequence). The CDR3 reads CASSLADTGPLHF. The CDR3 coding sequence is TGTGCCAGCAGCTTAGCGGACACCGGACCCCTCCACTTT.

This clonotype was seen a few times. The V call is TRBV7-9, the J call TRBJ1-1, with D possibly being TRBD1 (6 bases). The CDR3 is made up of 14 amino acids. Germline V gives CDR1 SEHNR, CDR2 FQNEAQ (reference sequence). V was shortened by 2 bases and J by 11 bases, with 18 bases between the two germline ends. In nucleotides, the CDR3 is TGTGCCAGCAGCTTACGGCCCGGGGGCGGAGAGGCTTTCTTT. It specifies CASSLRPGGGEAFF.

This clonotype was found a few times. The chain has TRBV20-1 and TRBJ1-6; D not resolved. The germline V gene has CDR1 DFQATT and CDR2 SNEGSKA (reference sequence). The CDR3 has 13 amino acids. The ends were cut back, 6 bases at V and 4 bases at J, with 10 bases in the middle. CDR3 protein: CSAQPQYNSPLHF. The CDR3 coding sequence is TGCAGTGCACAGCCGCAGTATAATTCACCCCTCCACTTT.

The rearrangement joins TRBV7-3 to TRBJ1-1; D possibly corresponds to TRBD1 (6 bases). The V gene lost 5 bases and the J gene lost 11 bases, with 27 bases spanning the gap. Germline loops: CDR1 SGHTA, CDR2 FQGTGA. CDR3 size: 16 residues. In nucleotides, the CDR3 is TGTGCCAGCAGCACTACCGGGAGCCCCCCGACAGGAGAGGCTTTCTTT. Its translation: CASSTTGSPPTGEAFF.

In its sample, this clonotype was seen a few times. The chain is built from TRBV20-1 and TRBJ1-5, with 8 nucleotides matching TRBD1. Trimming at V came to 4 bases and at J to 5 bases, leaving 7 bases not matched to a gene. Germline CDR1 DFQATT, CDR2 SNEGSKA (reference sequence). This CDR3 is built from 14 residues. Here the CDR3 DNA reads TGCAGTGCTAATCGGGCAGGGGGCGATCAGCCCCAGCATTTT. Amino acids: CSANRAGGDQPQHF.

CDR3 bases: TGTGCCAGCAGCTTAGGACAGGGGATATACCAAGAGACCCAGTACTTC. Translated, it gives CASSLGQGIYQETQYF. The gene calls are TRBV7-9 and TRBJ2-5; TRBD1 aligns across 8 bases. Germline V gene sequence: CDR1 SEHNR, CDR2 FQNEAQ (reference sequence). The length of the CDR3 is 16 residues. J lost 0 bases, V lost 1 base, and 4 bases had no gene match.

In DNA form, the CDR3 reads TGTGCCAGCAGCCTACAGGGAGTTACTGAAGCTTTCTTT. Translation gives CASSLQGVTEAFF. The V call is TRBV6-1, the J call TRBJ1-1; possible D gene TRBD1, 6 bases. Per the germline V gene, CDR1 is MNHNS and CDR2 is SASEGT. V was shortened by 6 bases and J by 5 bases, with 13 bases between the two germline ends. The CDR3 runs to 13 residues.

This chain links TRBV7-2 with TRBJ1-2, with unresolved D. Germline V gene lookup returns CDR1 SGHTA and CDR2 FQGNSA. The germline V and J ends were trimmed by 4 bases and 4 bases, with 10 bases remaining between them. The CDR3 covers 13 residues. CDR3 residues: CASSSGRIYGYTF. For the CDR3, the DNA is TGTGCCAGCAGCTCTGGACGGATCTATGGCTACACCTTC.

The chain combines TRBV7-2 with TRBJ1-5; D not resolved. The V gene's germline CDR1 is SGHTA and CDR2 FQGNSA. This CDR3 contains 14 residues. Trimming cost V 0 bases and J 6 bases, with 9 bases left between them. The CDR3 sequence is CASSLAEMRQPQHF. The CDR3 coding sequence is TGTGCCAGCAGCTTAGCCGAAATGCGTCAGCCCCAGCATTTT.